The 8 T cell receptor beta chains presented below share a single source sample, sequenced in a study of T-cell reconstitution after alpha-beta-depleted transplantation in children. A library of TCRbeta sequences, prepared with unique molecular identifiers, was generated. In TCRdb, the PCR reads were re-called with MiXCR into one record per CDR3 protein. The sample contains approximately 220,000 distinct CDR3 sequences, under 20% of which appear only once. The sample consisted of PBMCs, mostly from graft donor cells, taken 360 days after TCRalphabeta/CD19-depleted stem cell transplant. These receptors came from a male patient aged 2-9 years who had a stem cell transplant for acute lymphoblastic leukemia, so the T cells may come from the graft donor.

The sample holds a few counts of this clonotype. The chain recombines TRBV19 with TRBJ2-2, with D uncertain. Germline V gives CDR1 LNHDA, CDR2 SQIVND (reference sequence). Trimming took 4 bases from V and 8 from J, leaving 8 bases between them. This CDR3 is built from 12 residues. CDR3 in amino acids: CASSKITGELFF. As DNA, the CDR3 is TGTGCCAGTAGTAAAATAACGGGGGAGCTGTTTTTT.

This clonotype occurred a few times. The rearrangement links TRBV29-1 to TRBJ1-1; TRBD1 is a possible D gene (6 bases). V was pared by 1 base and J by 13 bases, with 19 bases between. This CDR3 spans 13 amino acids. Germline CDR1 SQVTM, CDR2 ANQGSEA. Here the CDR3 reads CSVEGADWIRGFF. The CDR3 DNA reads as TGCAGCGTTGAAGGGGCGGACTGGATCAGGGGTTTCTTT.

This clonotype was counted between two and nine times. Here the CDR3 DNA reads TGTGCCAGTAGTAGTACCCCAGGGGGCACTGAAGCTTTCTTT. Protein: CASSSTPGGTEAFF. The J gene is TRBJ1-1, the V gene TRBV19, with TRBD1 identical over 7 bases. Trimming cost V 4 bases and J 4 bases; bases outside gene matches: 6. The CDR3 is made up of 14 amino acids. Germline V gene sequence: CDR1 LNHDA, CDR2 SQIVND (reference sequence).

The J gene is TRBJ1-4, the V gene TRBV20-1, with 8 positions matching TRBD1. After removal of 3 bases from V and 6 bases from J, the junction contained 6 bases not matched to a gene. Germline-derived CDR1 and CDR2 are DFQATT and SNEGSKA (reference sequence). The CDR3 extends over 14 amino acids. For the CDR3, the DNA is TGCAGTGCTAGCCGACAGGGGCGGGATGAAAAACTGTTTTTT. Residues: CSASRQGRDEKLFF.

This clonotype was detected many times. The chain has TRBV4-2 and TRBJ1-6; D perhaps matches TRBD1 (5 bases). The CDR3 runs to 15 residues. The V end lost 0 bases, the J end lost 8 bases, and 11 bases lay between the germline ends. In germline, CDR1 is LGHNA, CDR2 YNFKEQ. CDR3 bases: TGTGCCAGCAGCCAAGATGGGGACCTTGATTCACCCCTCCACTTT. Its protein is CASSQDGDLDSPLHF.

CDR3: CATSDTQDLYNEQFF. The CDR3 DNA follows: TGTGCCACCAGTGATACACAGGATCTCTACAATGAGCAGTTCTTC. V is TRBV24-1 and J is TRBJ2-1; D might be TRBD1 (5 bases). V lost 3 bases and J lost 3, with 11 bases in between. The germline V gene encodes CDR1 KGHDR and CDR2 SFDVKD. CDR3 size: 15 residues.

The rearrangement links TRBV20-1 to TRBJ2-7; D ambiguous. This CDR3 comprises 14 residues. The V and J ends lost 6 bases and 1 base respectively, with 16 bases between them. Germline V gene data show CDR1 as DFQATT and CDR2 as SNEGSKA (reference sequence). The CDR3 DNA reads as TGCAGTGCCATCGACTCGGGCCCTTCCTACGAGCAGTACTTC. Translating it yields CSAIDSGPSYEQYF.

This clonotype was counted only a few times. The chain employs TRBV5-1 and TRBJ1-2; D unclear. This CDR3 has 13 residues. Germline-derived CDR1 and CDR2 are SGHRS and YFSETQ. V lost 0 bases and J lost 4, with 7 bases in between. This CDR3 is CASSLDSLYGYTF. The CDR3 DNA reads TGCGCCAGCAGCTTGGATTCCCTCTATGGCTACACCTTC.